Detailed here is one T cell receptor (beta chain). The target antigen is unknown. The CDR3 sequence is 15 residues long. The V segment lost 4 bases and the J segment 6 bases; nucleotides outside the gene matches: 7. The V gene's germline CDR1 is LGHNA and CDR2 YSLEER. The record originates from a study of T cell responses to AZD1222 COVID-19 vaccine. Whole-study results and caveats: Repertoires were obtained only post-peak T cell response. Females outnumbered males among donors, who were mostly white British; clonal diversity was possibly underestimated.

Libraries were prepared by immunoSEQ multiplex PCR; TCRdb keeps only in-frame clonotypes and omits some of them. The table records 150,000 or so clones, approximately 90% of them present only once. The source is an adult who received the MenACWY meningococcal vaccine as a control. This chain uses TRBV4-3 with TRBJ2-3, with TRBD1 identical over 10 bases. The specimen comprised peripheral blood, sampled 28 days after the second dose of the MenACWY control vaccine. Written as DNA, the CDR3 is TGCGCCAGCAGCCCCAGGGACAGGGGAACGGATACGCAGTATTTT. This gives the protein CASSPRDRGTDTQYF.